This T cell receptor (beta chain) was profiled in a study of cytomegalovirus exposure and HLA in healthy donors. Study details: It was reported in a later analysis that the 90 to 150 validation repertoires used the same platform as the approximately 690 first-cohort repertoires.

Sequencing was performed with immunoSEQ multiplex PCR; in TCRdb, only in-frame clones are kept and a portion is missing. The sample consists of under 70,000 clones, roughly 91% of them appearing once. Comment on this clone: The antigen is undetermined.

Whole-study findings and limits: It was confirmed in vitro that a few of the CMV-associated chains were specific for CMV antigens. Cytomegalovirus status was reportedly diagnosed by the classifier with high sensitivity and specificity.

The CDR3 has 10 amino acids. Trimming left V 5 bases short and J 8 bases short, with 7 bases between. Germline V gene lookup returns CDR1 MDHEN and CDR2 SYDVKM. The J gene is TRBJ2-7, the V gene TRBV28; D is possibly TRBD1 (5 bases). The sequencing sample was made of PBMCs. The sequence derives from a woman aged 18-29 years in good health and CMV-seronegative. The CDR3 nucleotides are TGTGCCAGCAGTGACAGCAAGCAGTACTTC. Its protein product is CASSDSKQYF.